The sequence of this TCR beta chain was determined in a study of beta chain features in type 1 diabetes. At the level of the study: All of the samples together had over 90 million sorted cells examined. The study, taken as a whole, reports: Sequencing used cDNA, and cells with high TCR expression could therefore be over-represented. Type 1 diabetes patients showed a moderate but significant shortening of TCRB CDR3s in all four CD4+ subsets.

cDNA synthesis used the whole RNA isolate, giving expressed TCRB sequences. Approximately 3.6 million reads per sample on average were obtained from naive, central memory and regulatory T cell samples. Here immunoSEQ multiplex PCR was the method, and the copy in TCRdb shows in-frame clones only, minus some. Of more than 550,000 clones listed, about an eighth were seen once; the top ten hold less than 0.04%. Points on this clone: Its antigen is as yet unknown.

The material sequenced was naive CD4+ T cells from blood. This TCR derives from a man aged 18 to 35 with type 1 diabetes.

Here the CDR3 reads CSVSGSRELFF. CDR3 bases: TGCAGTGTCTCGGGTAGCAGGGAGCTGTTTTTT. The V gene is TRBV20-1, the J gene TRBJ2-2; D not certain. Germline loops: CDR1 DFQATT, CDR2 SNEGSKA (reference sequence). V lost 7 bases and J 9 bases, leaving 12 bases between the germline ends. This CDR3 is built from 11 residues.